The T cell receptor (beta chain) under discussion was sequenced for a study of blood T cell repertoires in COVID-19. Study as a whole: COVID-19 samples collected from the United States, Italy and Spain covered acute and convalescent phases. The analysed material was cDNA or gDNA that came from T cells, B-cell-depleted T cells, or PBMCs.

As processed by the authors: Estimation of nucleated cell counts was performed using reference gene primer amplification. The method was immunoSEQ multiplex PCR; TCRdb's version includes in-frame clones alone and lacks a portion of them. That table supplies the V and J calls and clone size; D and trimming were determined from the DNA. The table shows around 110,000 clones, with roughly 80% occurring only once. Of note for this clone: The sample holds other DNA sequences that translate to the same CDR3.

This receptor was taken from a young man with acute or convalescent COVID-19. Sequencing was performed on peripheral blood.

In DNA, the CDR3 is TGTGCCAGCAGTTTTCGTTACGAGCAGTACTTC. It specifies CASSFRYEQYF. This chain joins TRBV12-3 or TRBV12-4 and TRBJ2-7; D call uncertain. The CDR3 totals 11 residues. Trimming cost V 3 bases and J 4 bases, with 4 bases left between them.